This TCR beta chain is from a study of blood T cell repertoires in COVID-19. In the study overall: The cDNA or gDNA used as material had been derived from T cells, B-cell-depleted T cells, or PBMCs.

Participant reports of clinical history set cohort assignment. Per the study methods: Amplification from reference gene primers served as the basis for estimated nucleated cell counts. Measured with immunoSEQ multiplex PCR; TCRdb has only the in-frame clones, and not every one. D and trimming were read from the DNA, whereas the V and J calls and clone size are those reported in that table. Here the sample spans fewer than 250,000 clones, about four fifths being singletons. This CDR3 contains 14 residues. V lost 6 bases to trimming and J lost 13 bases; unmatched junction nucleotides: 14. Germline values: CDR1 LNHDA, CDR2 SQIVND (reference sequence).

The source material was PBMCs or T cells enriched from blood (not recorded which). The chain has TRBV19 and TRBJ2-4; the match to TRBD1 covers 8 bases. The clonotype was recovered from a woman between 40 and 50 years old who had been exposed to COVID-19. The CDR3 reads CASRSPGQAFNQYF. In DNA form, the CDR3 reads TGTGCCAGTAGGAGCCCGGGACAGGCTTTCAACCAGTACTTC.